This TCR beta chain was sequenced during a study of T cells after yellow fever vaccination. One entry per CDR3 protein, called by TCRdb with MiXCR from the 5' RACE reads. Of over 130,000 distinct CDR3 sequences detected, roughly 8.2% appear once; the ten largest clones hold about 0.73%. Trimming took 4 bases from V and 5 from J, leaving 10 bases between them. Looked up from germline, CDR1 is KGHSH and CDR2 is LQKENI. The CDR3 is 13 residues long. There are many counts of this clonotype. The sequence derives from a man aged 30 to 45 who received the YFV17D yellow fever vaccine. The chain joins TRBV18 to TRBJ2-3; D remains unclear. The source material was CD4+ T cells sorted from PBMCs, sampled 5 days after the yellow fever booster vaccination. The CDR3 bases are TGTGCCAGCTCACGGGAAGATTTAGATACGCAGTATTTT. It is translated as CASSREDLDTQYF.